The clone carrying this T cell receptor beta chain occurred once. The antigen is unknown. These data are taken from a study of blood T cells in healthy people across ages. A second PCR of about 7 to 12 cycles used a sample-barcoded 5' primer and a J-beta primer mix. Each CDR3 protein is one row after TCRdb ran MiXCR on the 5' RACE reads. The top ten hold around 23% of the sample, which has about 600,000 distinct CDR3 sequences, roughly 43% seen once. Findings of the study overall: It was the long-lived donors that had more naive CD4+ cells and higher diversity than aged donors. Older age coincided with a roughly linear decline in TCR beta diversity per million T cells. Unknown CMV status may confound age-related changes in expanded clones.

Sequenced input: blood. This receptor was obtained from a man at least 80 years old in good health.

In nucleotides, the CDR3 is TGCAGTGCTTACACCGACACTGGCAATCAGCCCCAGCATTTT. Its translation: CSAYTDTGNQPQHF. V and J are TRBV20-1 and TRBJ1-5; D is undetermined. Germline lookup yields CDR1 DFQATT and CDR2 SNEGSKA (reference sequence). Trimming took off 5 bases at V and 2 bases at J, with 13 bases between the two ends. The CDR3 is 14 amino acids.